This T cell receptor (beta chain) was found in a study of blood T cell repertoires in COVID-19. Background on the study: Sites in the United States, Italy and Spain provided acute and convalescent COVID-19 samples. Nucleic acid was either cDNA or gDNA, and it came from T cells, B-cell-depleted T cells, or PBMCs.

Seattle's enrolled individuals joined amid active infection and were then monitored longitudinally. The germline gives CDR1 SGHKS, CDR2 YYEKEE (reference sequence). V lost 5 bases and J 3 bases, leaving 5 bases between the germline ends. The CDR3 runs 12 residues. The method was immunoSEQ multiplex PCR; TCRdb's version includes in-frame clones alone and lacks a portion of them. Of roughly 200,000 clones listed, more than 70% are singletons. The TCR was taken from a person aged 65 to 85 with COVID-19, enrolled during active disease. Sequencing used peripheral blood. The V and J genes are TRBV5-5 and TRBJ2-2; D uncertain. DNA for the CDR3: TGTGCCAGCAGTTCCGACACCGGGGAGCTGTTTTTT. Its translation: CASSSDTGELFF.